Listed here are 32 T cell receptor beta chains from one sample, sequenced in a study of T cell responses to AZD1222 COVID-19 vaccine. Clones were read by immunoSEQ multiplex PCR, and TCRdb kept only the in-frame ones, dropping some. The repertoire has 150,000 to 200,000 clones, around 94% of them found once; the top ten carry about 0.6%. Sequencing used peripheral blood, obtained on day 0 of AZD1222 vaccination. These receptors were obtained from an adult in good health.

The rearrangement joins TRBV20-1 to TRBJ2-5; 10 bases match TRBD2. Germline assignment: CDR1 DFQATT and CDR2 SNEGSKA (reference sequence). The CDR3 loop spans 14 amino acids. With V trimmed by 3 bases and J by 5 bases, 6 bases remained unmatched. CDR3 bases: TGCAGTGCTAGTAGAGCGGGAGGGCGGGAGACCCAGTACTTC. Translation: CSASRAGGRETQYF.

The gene calls are TRBV9 and TRBJ1-1; maybe TRBD1 (5 bases). The CDR3 length is 14 residues. Per germline, CDR1 SGDLS and CDR2 YYNGEE. V was shortened by 0 bases and J by 6 bases, with 12 bases between the two germline ends. The CDR3 loop reads CASSVGGVGPEAFF. CDR3 DNA sequence: TGTGCCAGCAGCGTAGGAGGGGTGGGTCCTGAAGCTTTCTTT.

This rearrangement joins TRBV14 to TRBJ1-5, with D possibly TRBD1 on 5 matching bases. The CDR3 runs 13 residues. Per the germline V gene, CDR1 is SGHDN and CDR2 is FVKESK. With 3 bases removed from V and 5 bases from J, the gap between germline ends came to 8 bases. CDR3 coding DNA: TGTGCCAGCAGCCAGGGGGATTATCAGCCCCAGCATTTT. This codes for CASSQGDYQPQHF.

The chain recombines TRBV2 with TRBJ1-5, with D unclear. This CDR3 spans 13 amino acids. Deletions cut 6 bases from V and 0 bases from J, with 6 bases between. CDR1 SNHLY and CDR2 FYNNEI come from the germline V gene. The CDR3: CASRSNSNQPQHF. The CDR3 coding sequence is TGTGCCAGCAGGTCAAATAGCAATCAGCCCCAGCATTTT.

The chain links TRBV10-1 to TRBJ2-1, with D maybe TRBD2 (5 bases). The V end lost 2 bases, the J end lost 7 bases, and 12 bases lay between the germline ends. Germline CDR1 and CDR2: WNHNN and SYGVQD (reference sequence). The CDR3 has 14 residues. CDR3 bases: TGCGCCAGCAGTGAGGTGGACGGGGTTAATGAGCAGTTCTTC. It yields the protein CASSEVDGVNEQFF.

The CDR3 region has the DNA TGTGCCTGGACAGAAACAGGGCCTACTGAAGCTTTCTTT. Its translation: CAWTETGPTEAFF. The chain couples TRBV30 to TRBJ1-1, with a tentative D call TRBD1 (6 bases). This CDR3 has 13 residues. V was shortened by 4 bases and J by 5 bases, with 14 bases between the two germline ends. The germline V gene has CDR1 GTSNPN and CDR2 SVGIG (reference sequence). The full variable domain, its missing parts supplied by reference TRBV30 and TRBJ1-1, is SQTIHQWPATLVQPVGSPLSLECTVEGTSNPNLYWYRQAAGRGLQLLFYSVGIGQISSEVPQNLSASRPQDRQFILSSKKLLLSDSGFYLCAWTETGPTEAFFGQGTRLTVV.

V and J are TRBV10-3 and TRBJ1-1; maybe TRBD1 (6 bases). The CDR3 is 13 residues long. V dropped 6 bases and J dropped 1 base, with 9 bases sitting between them. The V gene's germline CDR1 is ENHRY and CDR2 SYGVKD. CDR3 bases: TGTGCCATCAGGGGGGCAGGGAACACTGAAGCTTTCTTT. Translating it yields CAIRGAGNTEAFF.

V gene TRBV5-1 combines with J gene TRBJ1-2; 10 bases match TRBD1. CDR3 size: 14 residues. Per germline, CDR1 SGHRS and CDR2 YFSETQ. The V gene end was trimmed by 4 bases and the J gene end by 8 bases; junction bases not matched to a gene: 8. The CDR3 here is CASSLEGTGVGYTF. The DNA for the CDR3 is TGCGCCAGCAGCCTAGAGGGGACAGGGGTCGGCTACACCTTC.

V usage is TRBV7-3 and J usage is TRBJ2-2; the D is unclear. The CDR3 consists of 13 residues. Germline loops: CDR1 SGHTA, CDR2 FQGTGA. V was shortened by 3 bases and J by 6 bases, with 8 bases between the two germline ends. The CDR3 is CASSLASAGELFF. CDR3 sequence (DNA): TGTGCCAGCAGCTTGGCGTCCGCCGGGGAGCTGTTTTTT. Full variable domain (outside the CDR3, taken from reference TRBV7-3 and TRBJ2-2): GAGVSQTPSNKVTEKGKYVELRCDPISGHTALYWYRQSLGQGPEFLIYFQGTGAADDSGLPNDRFFAVRPEGSVSTLKIQRTERGDSAVYLCASSLASAGELFFGEGSRLTVL.

The count of this clone is one. This chain connects TRBV27 to TRBJ1-1; 7 bases line up with TRBD1. Germline assignment: CDR1 MNHEY and CDR2 SMNVEV (reference sequence). The CDR3 loop spans 13 amino acids. The V segment lost 6 bases and the J segment 1 base; nucleotides outside the gene matches: 2. CDR3 in amino acids: CASRQGRNTEAFF. DNA for the CDR3: TGTGCCAGCAGACAGGGGCGGAACACTGAAGCTTTCTTT.

This clone showed up just once. The rearrangement links TRBV7-2 to TRBJ1-2; tentative D call: TRBD1 (5 bases). CDR1 is SGHTA, CDR2 FQGNSA, per germline. V lost 5 bases and J lost 6, with 16 bases in between. CDR3 length: 14 amino acids. The CDR3 coding sequence is TGTGCCAGCAGCGAGAATGGGGGATACGATGGCTACACCTTC. This sequence encodes CASSENGGYDGYTF.

This rearrangement joins TRBV18 to TRBJ1-5; D is perhaps TRBD1 (6 bases). CDR1 and CDR2 (germline): KGHSH, LQKENI. This CDR3 has 15 residues. Trimming took off 3 bases at V and 3 bases at J, with 12 bases between the two ends. The CDR3 here is CASSPGTNINQPQHF. The CDR3, as DNA: TGTGCCAGCTCACCGGGGACAAACATCAATCAGCCCCAGCATTTT.

V and J are TRBV10-3 and TRBJ1-1; tentative D call: TRBD1 (5 bases). V was clipped by 6 bases and J by 2 bases, with 13 bases between them. From germline, CDR1 is ENHRY and CDR2 SYGVKD. The CDR3 has 14 amino acids. The CDR3 DNA is TGTGCCATCAGAATCTTAGGGGATAACACTGAAGCTTTCTTT. Residues: CAIRILGDNTEAFF.

The chain couples TRBV18 to TRBJ2-1, with 8 bases matching TRBD1. The CDR3 extends over 17 amino acids. Germline CDR1 is KGHSH and CDR2 is LQKENI. Trimming cost V 6 bases and J 9 bases; bases outside gene matches: 19. The CDR3, as DNA: TGTGCCAGCTCGGACAGGGACCCTCGGGTAGACTCGGGTGAGCAGTTCTTC. Residues: CASSDRDPRVDSGEQFF.

The chain carries TRBV19 and TRBJ1-5, with TRBD1 matching over 8 bases. V shed 5 bases and J 5 bases; nucleotides not matched to a gene: 8. This CDR3 contains 15 residues. Germline lookup yields CDR1 LNHDA and CDR2 SQIVND (reference sequence). CDR3 region: CASSPLDRDYQPQHF. The DNA of the CDR3 is TGTGCCAGTAGTCCCCTGGACAGGGACTATCAGCCCCAGCATTTT.

The genes are TRBV19 and TRBJ2-7; D may be TRBD1 (5 bases). The CDR3 spans 14 residues. V was clipped by 0 bases and J by 2 bases, with 8 bases between them. Germline CDR1 reads LNHDA; CDR2 reads SQIVND (reference sequence). CDR3: CASSIEGETYEQYF. The CDR3 coding sequence is TGTGCCAGTAGTATAGAAGGGGAAACCTACGAGCAGTACTTC.

A single count supports this clone. J is TRBJ2-1 and V is TRBV9; TRBD1 might be the D (5 bases). Germline V gene lookup returns CDR1 SGDLS and CDR2 YYNGEE. V was shortened by 1 base and J by 0 bases, with 11 bases between the two germline ends. The CDR3 has 16 residues. The CDR3 loop reads CASSVSYRSSYNEQFF. CDR3 DNA: TGTGCCAGCAGCGTATCCTACAGGAGCTCCTACAATGAGCAGTTCTTC.

The rearrangement uses TRBV12-5 and TRBJ1-2, with 8 bases fitting TRBD1. The CDR3 runs 14 residues. Trimming cost V 6 bases and J 2 bases; bases outside gene matches: 5. The germline V gene encodes CDR1 LGHNT and CDR2 FRNRAP. The CDR3 loop reads CASGTTGGNYGYTF. The CDR3 DNA sequence: TGTGCTAGTGGAACCACAGGGGGGAACTATGGCTACACCTTC.

The genes are TRBV6-5 and TRBJ2-5; D might be TRBD2 (5 bases). CDR1 is MNHEY, CDR2 SVGAGI, per germline. V lost 8 bases to trimming and J lost 4 bases, with 11 bases between them. This CDR3 is 12 amino acids long. This chain's CDR3 is CASRERLETQYF. The CDR3 coding sequence is TGTGCCAGCCGGGAACGGCTAGAGACCCAGTACTTC.

The J gene is TRBJ2-7, the V gene TRBV12-3 or TRBV12-4, with 9 bases lining up with TRBD1. The trim removed 6 bases at V and 6 bases at J, leaving 6 bases unmatched. CDR3 length: 13 amino acids. This CDR3 reads CASRSQGAGEQYF. The CDR3 DNA reads as TGTGCCAGCAGGTCACAGGGGGCGGGCGAGCAGTACTTC.

The chain couples TRBV5-4 to TRBJ2-3; TRBD2 matches at 7 bases. Germline V gene data show CDR1 as SGHNT and CDR2 as YYREEE (reference sequence). CDR3 length: 17 residues. With 0 bases clipped from V and 0 bases from J, the junction kept 7 bases outside the gene matches. The CDR3, as DNA: TGTGCCAGCAGCTTGGTGGGCGGGAGACGGAGCACAGATACGCAGTATTTT. Its protein product is CASSLVGGRRSTDTQYF.

The V call is TRBV28, the J call TRBJ1-2; D gene uncertain. V lost 3 bases to trimming and J lost 1 base, with 9 bases between them. The germline V gene has CDR1 MDHEN and CDR2 SYDVKM. The CDR3 contains 14 residues. CDR3 protein: CASSFGRINYGYTF. In DNA form, the CDR3 reads TGTGCCAGCAGTTTTGGGCGGATTAACTATGGCTACACCTTC.

The chain has TRBV29-1 and TRBJ2-1; no clear D. Deletions cut 8 bases from V and 1 base from J, with 9 bases between. The CDR3 contains 12 residues. Germline CDR1 SQVTM, CDR2 ANQGSEA. CDR3 sequence reads: CSCTISYNEQFF. CDR3 DNA sequence: TGCAGCTGTACAATATCCTACAATGAGCAGTTCTTC.

V usage is TRBV10-2 and J usage is TRBJ1-1; perhaps TRBD1 as D (6 bases). The ends were cut back, 8 bases at V and 1 base at J, with 11 bases in the middle. CDR1 and CDR2 from the germline V gene are WSHSY and SAAADI. The CDR3 has 13 amino acids. The CDR3 DNA is TGCGCCAGCCGTCAGGGGCCGAACACTGAAGCTTTCTTT. It translates to CASRQGPNTEAFF.

The chain combines TRBV10-3 with TRBJ2-2; D perhaps matches TRBD1 (6 bases). The CDR3 has 15 amino acids. Trimming removed 0 bases at V and 1 base at J, with 6 bases between. The germline gives CDR1 ENHRY, CDR2 SYGVKD. The CDR3 nucleotides are TGTGCCATCAGTGAGTCGACAGGGAACACCGGGGAGCTGTTTTTT. Amino acid sequence: CAISESTGNTGELFF.

This rearrangement joins TRBV19 to TRBJ2-7, with D maybe TRBD2 (6 bases). Trimming took off 3 bases at V and 1 base at J, with 10 bases between the two ends. The CDR3 has 14 residues. Germline CDR1 and CDR2: LNHDA and SQIVND (reference sequence). The DNA of the CDR3 is TGTGCCAGTAGTATGGGGGGAATGTCCTACGAGCAGTACTTC. This encodes CASSMGGMSYEQYF.

The chain couples TRBV5-4 to TRBJ2-3; TRBD1 is a possible D gene (7 bases). V lost 5 bases and J lost 2, with 12 bases in between. CDR3 length: 14 amino acids. Germline CDR1 and CDR2: SGHNT and YYREEE (reference sequence). In DNA form, the CDR3 reads TGTGCCAGCAGGGAGGGGGCCACCACAGATACGCAGTATTTT. Protein product: CASREGATTDTQYF.

V gene TRBV6-4 combines with J gene TRBJ2-3; 9 bases are a match to TRBD2. CDR1 and CDR2 from the germline V gene are MRHNA and SNTAGT. The CDR3 has 15 amino acids. The J segment lost 4 bases and the V segment lost 0 bases, leaving 2 bases of the junction unmatched. The CDR3 is CASSDSSGSADTQYF. The CDR3 DNA follows: TGTGCCAGCAGTGACTCTAGCGGGAGTGCAGATACGCAGTATTTT.

The J gene is TRBJ1-3, the V gene TRBV21-1; no DNA check was done on the table's D call, TRBD1. TRBV21-1 has pseudogene status. This CDR3 region has 16 residues. CDR3 protein: CASSNPRTGGGNTIYF. The CDR3 DNA is TGTGCCAGCAGCAACCCCCGGACAGGGGGTGGAAACACCATATATTTT.

The J gene is TRBJ2-3, the V gene TRBV9, with a possible D match to TRBD1 (5 bases). Germline values: CDR1 SGDLS, CDR2 YYNGEE. V lost 0 bases to trimming and J lost 0 bases, with 8 bases between them. The CDR3 extends over 15 amino acids. For the CDR3, the DNA is TGTGCCAGCAGCGTAGGCAGGGCTAGCACAGATACGCAGTATTTT. It codes for CASSVGRASTDTQYF.

J is TRBJ2-3 and V is TRBV9; D is perhaps TRBD2 (5 bases). V was clipped by 6 bases and J by 2 bases, with 7 bases between them. Germline CDR1 and CDR2: SGDLS and YYNGEE. This CDR3 region has 12 residues. This CDR3 is CASNRDTDTQYF. The CDR3 DNA follows: TGTGCCAGCAATCGGGACACAGATACGCAGTATTTT.

The J gene is TRBJ2-5, the V gene TRBV12-3 or TRBV12-4; D perhaps matches TRBD2 (5 bases). This CDR3 has 13 residues. V was shortened by 7 bases and J by 5 bases, with 14 bases between the two germline ends. The CDR3 reads CASNIRGDETQYF. The CDR3 DNA reads TGTGCCAGCAATATACGGGGAGACGAGACCCAGTACTTC.